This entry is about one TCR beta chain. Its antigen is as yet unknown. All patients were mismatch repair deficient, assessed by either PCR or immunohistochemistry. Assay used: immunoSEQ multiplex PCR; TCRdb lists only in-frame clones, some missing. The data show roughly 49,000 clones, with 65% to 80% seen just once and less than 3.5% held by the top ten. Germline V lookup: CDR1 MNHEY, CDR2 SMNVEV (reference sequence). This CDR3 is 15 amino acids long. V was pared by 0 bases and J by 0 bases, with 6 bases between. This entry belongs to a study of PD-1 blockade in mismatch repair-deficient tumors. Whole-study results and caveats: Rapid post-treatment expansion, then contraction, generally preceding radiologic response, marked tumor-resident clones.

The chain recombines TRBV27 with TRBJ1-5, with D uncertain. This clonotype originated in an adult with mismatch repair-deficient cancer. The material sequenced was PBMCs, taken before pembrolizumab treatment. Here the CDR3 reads CASSLSGLSNQPQHF. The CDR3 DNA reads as TGTGCCAGCAGTTTATCAGGACTTAGCAATCAGCCCCAGCATTTT.